This is a list of T cell receptor beta chains from one sample in a study of CD8+ T cells in alopecia areata. TCRdb's copy holds only in-frame clones and misses some; the assay was immunoSEQ multiplex PCR. The sample contains about 200,000 clones, about three fifths of which appear only once. Sequencing used CD4+ T cells sorted from blood, obtained at week 24, from a patient treated with tofacitinib. Source of these receptors: a human donor with alopecia areata. The CDR3 runs from the conserved cysteine through the conserved F or W. Fields, in order: CDR3 protein, J gene, D gene, V gene. The D gene is left open where the match is weak.

CDR3: CSVARGRLYTEAFF
J: TRBJ1-1
D: -
V: TRBV29-1

CDR3: CASSLQGQGFDGYTF
J: TRBJ1-2
D: TRBD1
V: TRBV5-1

CDR3: CSVADRDYGYTF
J: TRBJ1-2
D: -
V: TRBV29-1

CDR3: CASSQADREDSPLHF
J: TRBJ1-6
D: TRBD1
V: TRBV4-3

CDR3: CSYSSTYNEQFF
J: TRBJ2-1
D: -
V: TRBV29-1

CDR3: CASSGYGQLAGELFF
J: TRBJ2-2
D: -
V: TRBV11-3

CDR3: CASSLMGRTYEQYF
J: TRBJ2-7
D: -
V: TRBV5-4

CDR3: CALPGHTNTEAFF
J: TRBJ1-1
D: -
V: TRBV30

CDR3: CASSSHPGSGTRNQPQHF
J: TRBJ1-5
D: -
V: TRBV7-6

CDR3: CASRNEGANVLTF
J: TRBJ2-6
D: -
V: TRBV7-9

CDR3: CASNTAGSSYEQYF
J: TRBJ2-7
D: -
V: TRBV6-5

CDR3: CASSQDEGRPNSPLHF
J: TRBJ1-6
D: -
V: TRBV4-3

CDR3: CASTMTGLKETEAFF
J: TRBJ1-1
D: TRBD1
V: TRBV6-1

CDR3: CASSLTFGRGGARETQYF
J: TRBJ2-5
D: TRBD2
V: TRBV28

CDR3: CASSLAGPGYTF
J: TRBJ1-2
D: -
V: TRBV5-6

CDR3: CAYLTATGEQYF
J: TRBJ2-7
D: -
V: TRBV30

CDR3: CAWSVVGMAFF
J: TRBJ1-1
D: -
V: TRBV30

CDR3: CASAPGGSGQVEQYF
J: TRBJ2-7
D: -
V: TRBV27

CDR3: CASSLEVLGNEQFF
J: TRBJ2-1
D: -
V: TRBV5-1

CDR3: CASSLADEKLFF
J: TRBJ1-4
D: -
V: TRBV7-8

CDR3: CASRFLTEEQETQYF
J: TRBJ2-5
D: -
V: TRBV12-2

CDR3: CASSSLGPGPQETQYF
J: TRBJ2-5
D: -
V: TRBV19

CDR3: CAWSARTGLYGYTF
J: TRBJ1-2
D: TRBD1
V: TRBV30

CDR3: CASSPRARGNTEAFF
J: TRBJ1-1
D: -
V: TRBV5-1

CDR3: CAWNRGITEAFF
J: TRBJ1-1
D: -
V: TRBV30